Below, one TCR beta chain is given with its context. This entry is derived from a study of blood T cell repertoires in COVID-19. Study-level information: The United States, Italy and Spain supplied acute and convalescent COVID-19 samples. The analysed material was cDNA or gDNA that came from T cells, B-cell-depleted T cells, or PBMCs.

V dropped 4 bases and J dropped 6 bases, with 11 bases sitting between them. Per the germline V gene, CDR1 is SNHLY and CDR2 is FYNNEI. This CDR3 has 13 amino acids. Study processing details: Amplification with reference gene primers provided the estimates of nucleated cell counts. Sequencing was performed with immunoSEQ multiplex PCR; in TCRdb, only in-frame clones are kept and a portion is missing. That table furnishes V, J and clone size, whereas the DNA furnished D and trimming. The profile shows about 50,000 clones, more than 70% of them singletons. The sequencing input was peripheral blood. This clonotype was obtained from a man in his sixties with acute or convalescent COVID-19. V usage is TRBV2 and J usage is TRBJ2-3; D is undetermined. The CDR3 coding sequence is TGTGCCAGCAGTGTAAATAGTCCGGATACGCAGTATTTT. It encodes CASSVNSPDTQYF.